The clone carrying this T cell receptor (beta chain) was seen a few times. The entry originates in a study of T-cell reconstitution after alpha-beta-depleted transplantation in children. A TCRbeta library incorporating unique molecular identifiers was prepared. TCRdb re-analysed the PCR reads in MiXCR, keeping a single row per CDR3 protein. The data contain over 550,000 distinct CDR3 sequences, over 9.5% of them singletons. This clonotype originated in a human donor who donated a stem cell graft to a child with acute myeloid leukemia. The sequences come from PBMCs from the stem cell graft donor, collected from the stem cell graft.

The CDR3 DNA reads as TGCGCCAGCAGCCAAGATTCCCGGACTAGCGGCTCCTACGAGCAGTACTTC. Translating it yields CASSQDSRTSGSYEQYF. J is TRBJ2-7 and V is TRBV4-3; TRBD2 aligns across 10 bases. Germline-derived CDR1 and CDR2 are LGHNA and YSLEER. This CDR3 region has 17 residues. Trimming cost V 0 bases and J 0 bases; bases outside gene matches: 5.